This T cell receptor beta chain stems from a study of shared clonotypes between healthy human individuals. Germline V CDR1 and CDR2: PRHDT, FYEKMQ (reference sequence). This CDR3 region has 16 residues. The ends were cut back, 0 bases at V and 2 bases at J, with 14 bases in the middle. Findings and caveats of the study: Naive subsets generally had larger estimated richness than memory subsets.

The naive CD8 population came from CD45RO-negative cells selected for CCR7, without terminally differentiated effector memory CD45RA+ cells. Turning to this clone: Its antigen is not known.

Clones were read by immunoSEQ multiplex PCR, and TCRdb kept only the in-frame ones, dropping some. The sample contains 700,000 to 950,000 clones, 96% of which appear only once. The chain has TRBV13 and TRBJ2-7, with D possibly matching TRBD1 (6 bases). The sample was naive CD8+ T cells sorted from blood. The TCR was taken from a man aged 25-45 years in good health. The CDR3 reads CASSLGPGTRTYEQYF. The CDR3 DNA follows: TGTGCCAGCAGCTTAGGTCCCGGGACAAGGACCTACGAGCAGTACTTC.